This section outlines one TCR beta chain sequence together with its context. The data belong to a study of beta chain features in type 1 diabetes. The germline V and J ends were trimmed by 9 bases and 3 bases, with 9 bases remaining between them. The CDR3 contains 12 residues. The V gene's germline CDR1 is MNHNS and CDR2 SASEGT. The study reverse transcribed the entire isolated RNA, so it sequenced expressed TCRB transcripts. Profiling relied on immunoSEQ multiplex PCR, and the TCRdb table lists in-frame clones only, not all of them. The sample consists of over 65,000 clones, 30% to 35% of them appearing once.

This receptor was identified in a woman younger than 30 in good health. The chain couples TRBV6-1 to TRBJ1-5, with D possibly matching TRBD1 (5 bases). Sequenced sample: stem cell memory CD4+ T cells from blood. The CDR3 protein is CASRQLNQPQHF. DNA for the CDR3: TGTGCCAGTCGACAGCTCAATCAGCCCCAGCATTTT.